These 16 T cell receptor beta chains were all obtained from the same sample, sequenced in a study of shared clonotypes between healthy human individuals. Method: immunoSEQ multiplex PCR; TCRdb's copy keeps in-frame clones and lacks some. The profile shows about 640,000 clones, about three quarters of them singletons. The sequenced material came from memory CD4+ T cells sorted from blood. The subset was: CD45RA-negative fraction. All receptors derive from a woman aged 30 to 39 in good health.

With regard to this clone: Distinct nucleotide sequences in the sample also encode this CDR3. The chain employs TRBV7-2 and TRBJ2-7; TRBD2 agrees at 13 bases. The V gene's germline CDR1 is SGHTA and CDR2 FQGNSA. V lost 4 bases, J lost 4 bases, and 4 bases stayed unmatched. The CDR3 contains 15 residues. CDR3 amino acids: CASSSGTSGIYEQYF. CDR3 sequence (DNA): TGTGCCAGCAGCTCTGGGACTAGCGGGATTTACGAGCAGTACTTC.

This chain links TRBV19 with TRBJ1-3, with 7 bases identical to TRBD1. The CDR3 sequence is 15 residues long. The V gene's germline CDR1 is LNHDA and CDR2 SQIVND (reference sequence). The trim removed 5 bases at V and 3 bases at J, leaving 7 bases unmatched. In DNA form, the CDR3 reads TGTGCCAGTAGTGATGACAGGGTAAATGGAAACACCATATATTTT. It translates to CASSDDRVNGNTIYF.

The rearrangement joins TRBV28 to TRBJ1-4; D gene ambiguous. Trimming shortened V by 8 bases and J by 10 bases, and 14 bases separated the two germline ends. Germline V gene lookup returns CDR1 MDHEN and CDR2 SYDVKM. This CDR3 has 12 amino acids. CDR3 nucleotide sequence: TGTGCCAGCCAGCGTGTTATAGGAAAACTGTTTTTT. It yields the protein CASQRVIGKLFF. The full variable domain, in which reference TRBV28 and TRBJ1-4 provide the parts outside the CDR3, is DVKVTQSSRYLVKRTGEKVFLECVQDMDHENMFWYRQDPGLGLRLIYFSYDVKMKEKGDIPEGYSVSREKKERFSLILESASTNQTSMYLCASQRVIGKLFFGSGTQLSVL.

This clone occurred many times. The rearrangement joins TRBV14 to TRBJ2-1; D remains unclear. The CDR3 length is 14 residues. V lost 4 bases to trimming and J lost 6 bases, with 13 bases between them. Germline V gives CDR1 SGHDN, CDR2 FVKESK. The CDR3 DNA reads as TGTGCCAGCAGCCGAAATCGAATTACCAATGAGCAGTTCTTC. It encodes CASSRNRITNEQFF.

The chain joins TRBV7-7 to TRBJ2-1, with 8 bases identical to TRBD1. Losses at the gene ends were 2 bases for V and 6 bases for J; bases not matched to a gene: 9. Germline V CDR1 and CDR2: SSHAT, FNYEAQ (reference sequence). The CDR3 extends over 16 amino acids. The CDR3 here is CASSLSWDRRSNEQFF. CDR3 nucleotide sequence: TGTGCCAGCAGCTTAAGTTGGGACAGGCGTTCCAATGAGCAGTTCTTC. The entire variable domain, with the rest obtained from reference TRBV7-7 and TRBJ2-1, is as follows: GAGVSQSPRYKVTKRGQDVTLRCDPISSHATLYWYQQALGQGPEFLTYFNYEAQPDKSGLPSDRFSAERPEGSISTLTIQRTEQRDSAMYRCASSLSWDRRSNEQFFGPGTRLTVL.

The CDR3 region is CASSWGGHRNQPQHF. The CDR3, as DNA: TGTGCCAGCAGTTGGGGGGGGCATCGTAATCAGCCCCAGCATTTT. The gene calls are TRBV28 and TRBJ1-5; D possibly corresponds to TRBD1 (6 bases). From germline, CDR1 is MDHEN and CDR2 SYDVKM. The CDR3 sequence is 15 residues long. Between the trimmed V and J ends, which lost 4 bases and 4 bases, there was a span of 14 bases.

The chain couples TRBV29-1 to TRBJ2-1; no firm D call. Germline assignment: CDR1 SQVTM and CDR2 ANQGSEA. CDR3 size: 12 residues. The germline V and J ends were trimmed by 4 bases and 8 bases, with 12 bases remaining between them. CDR3 sequence (DNA): TGCAGCGTTGTAATGAGGCGGCATGAGCAGTTCTTC. Translated, it gives CSVVMRRHEQFF.

The rearrangement uses TRBV7-2 and TRBJ1-5, with no clear D. This CDR3 comprises 16 residues. Germline V lookup: CDR1 SGHTA, CDR2 FQGNSA. V was cut by 2 bases and J by 5 bases, with 16 bases left in between. The CDR3 bases are TGTGCCAGCAGCTTACGGAATAATCCGGGCTATCAGCCCCAGCATTTT. It specifies CASSLRNNPGYQPQHF.

This chain uses TRBV4-2 with TRBJ2-2; D may match TRBD1 or TRBD2 (6 bases each). Germline assignment: CDR1 LGHNA and CDR2 YNFKEQ. This CDR3 region has 16 residues. Trimming shortened V by 1 base and J by 4 bases, and 13 bases separated the two germline ends. CDR3 loop: CASSQGTGAGTGELFF. As DNA, the CDR3 is TGTGCCAGCAGCCAAGGCACGGGGGCCGGCACCGGGGAGCTGTTTTTT.

The genes are TRBV18 and TRBJ2-3; D unclear. This CDR3 region has 12 residues. V was clipped by 4 bases and J by 5 bases, with 7 bases between them. Germline V CDR1 and CDR2: KGHSH, LQKENI. For the CDR3, the DNA is TGTGCCAGCTCACTCGACGTAGATACGCAGTATTTT. Residues: CASSLDVDTQYF.

V gene TRBV6-1 combines with J gene TRBJ2-2; TRBD1 matches at 10 bases. Germline loops: CDR1 MNHNS, CDR2 SASEGT. J gave up 6 bases and V 4 bases, and 8 bases lay outside the gene matches. This CDR3 is 16 amino acids long. Here the CDR3 reads CASSGPGQGSPGELFF. CDR3 nucleotides: TGTGCCAGCAGTGGGCCGGGACAGGGGTCGCCCGGGGAGCTGTTTTTT.

This chain connects TRBV25-1 to TRBJ2-7, with TRBD1 identical over 10 bases. Germline loops: CDR1 MGHDK, CDR2 SYGVNS. V was clipped by 9 bases and J by 1 base; unmatched bases: 6. This CDR3 is 14 amino acids long. CDR3 sequence (DNA): TGTGCCAGTACCGGGACAGGGGTTTCCTACGAGCAGTACTTC. Translated: CASTGTGVSYEQYF.

The chain recombines TRBV19 with TRBJ2-5, with 11 positions matching TRBD2. From germline, CDR1 is LNHDA and CDR2 SQIVND (reference sequence). This CDR3 comprises 18 residues. With V trimmed by 2 bases and J by 1 base, 9 bases remained unmatched. CDR3 nucleotide sequence: TGTGCCAGTAGTATATCGGCTAGCGGGAGGACCAGCCAAGAGACCCAGTACTTC. Translation gives CASSISASGRTSQETQYF.

This chain joins TRBV7-8 and TRBJ2-2; TRBD1 matches 8 bases. Germline CDR1 is SGHVS and CDR2 is FQNEAQ. There are 15 residues in the CDR3. V shed 4 bases, J shed 0 bases, and the junction held 1 base outside the gene matches. CDR3 loop: CASSSDRANTGELFF. The CDR3 nucleotides are TGTGCCAGCAGCTCGGACAGGGCGAACACCGGGGAGCTGTTTTTT.

CDR3: CASSLPGTRTGELFF. The DNA for the CDR3 is TGTGCCAGCAGTTTACCGGGGACAAGGACCGGGGAGCTGTTTTTT. The chain recombines TRBV28 with TRBJ2-2, with a possible D match to TRBD1 (6 bases). The CDR3 spans 15 residues. The germline V and J ends were trimmed by 2 bases and 5 bases, with 12 bases remaining between them. The germline gives CDR1 MDHEN, CDR2 SYDVKM.

This clone was detected only a few times. Different DNA sequences within this sample yield the same CDR3. For the CDR3, the DNA is TGCGCCAGCAGCGCGGGGACGGACACCGGGGAGCTGTTTTTT. The encoded protein is CASSAGTDTGELFF. The V call is TRBV5-1, the J call TRBJ2-2; D might be TRBD2 (6 bases). The V end lost 4 bases, the J end lost 3 bases, and 10 bases lay between the germline ends. The CDR3 totals 14 residues. Per the germline V gene, CDR1 is SGHRS and CDR2 is YFSETQ.